This T cell receptor beta chain derives from a study of blood T cell repertoires in COVID-19 (TCRdb year 2020). With respect to the entire study: The collaborator samples originated in the United States, Italy and Spain and spanned the acute and convalescent phases of COVID-19. The material from the prospective study consisted of cDNA or gDNA derived from T cells, B-cell-depleted T cells, or PBMCs. Subjects who had been exposed to COVID-19, were actively infected with it, or had recovered from it provided the deeply sampled blood TCRbeta repertoires that made up the dataset. The repertoires were released in a freely available public database meant as a resource for research on the immune response to SARS-CoV-2. The samples were drawn from the first 160 participants of the ongoing ImmuneRACE study and from 1,200 or so subjects provided by 6 global collaborators. Sample metadata almost always included a de-identified subject ID, COVID-19 status, age in years and sex. Where available, HLA class I and class II types were taken from metadata supplied by the sample provider and were not determined by assay-based typing.

Participants in the prospective study were enrolled through a virtual design, were aged roughly 18 to 100 years, and lived in 20 to 30 United States geographic areas. In the prospective study, cohorts were assigned on the basis of participant-reported clinical history obtained from a screening survey and a study questionnaire. Exposed participants had been in contact with someone with a PCR-confirmed or clinician-diagnosed COVID-19 case within 2 weeks of study entry. In the prospective study, whole blood, serum and a nasopharyngeal or oropharyngeal swab were collected from each participant by mobile phlebotomists. Over an approximately 2-month period, participants in the prospective study had the option of providing additional blood draws and questionnaires. Before DNA extraction, prospective study blood samples were shipped either frozen or at room temperature. V drops 4 bases and J drops 7 bases, leaving 26 bases in between. CDR1 and CDR2 (SGHRS, YFSETQ) derive from the germline V gene. The CDR3, cysteine through phenylalanine, is 17 amino acids long. Only the CDR3 DNA stays, 51 bases, in frame from base 1.

Worth noting for this clone: No antigen is known for it. It has no much larger one-base neighbor in the sample; base qualities were not kept.

Summary of the overall study and its limitations: How much clinical and demographic metadata was included differed by source and by participant, and the metadata was provided uncurated.

The immunoSEQ Assay, a bias-controlled multiplex PCR, was used to amplify TCRbeta CDR3 regions from genomic DNA. For the original study's pipeline: Within the assay, amplification of reference gene primers was used to estimate how many nucleated cells each sample contained. Sequence reads were collapsed and filtered to measure the absolute abundance of every unique TCRbeta CDR3 rearrangement. Productive Simpson clonality was computed per sample as the square root of Simpson's diversity index over productive rearrangements. TCRdb took this table from immuneACCESS and kept in-frame rearrangements with V and J called. Such tables lack part of the clones; where checked against another copy, unresolved V genes explain under half of the gap, and the rest is unexplained. The V and J calls and clone size come from that table; D and trimming were worked out from the DNA. In all, the sample holds around 250,000 clones, and around 93% of those were seen once. Around 2.8% of the sample goes to the ten largest clones.

This sequence was found in a man in his forties or fifties who had been exposed to COVID-19. The sequenced sample consisted of PBMCs or T cells enriched from blood (not recorded which). The chain employs TRBV5-1 and TRBJ1-1; the D segment could be TRBD1, given 6 matching bases. The CDR3 protein is CASSPRRMAGDGDEAFF. DNA sequence: TGCGCCAGCAGCCCACGGCGTATGGCAGGGGATGGGGATGAAGCTTTCTTT.